A selection of T cell receptor beta chains follows, all from one sample in a study of vaccination effects on CD4 cells after COVID-19. The assay was immunoSEQ multiplex PCR, and TCRdb's table has in-frame clones only and misses some. The sample has tens of thousands of clones, approximately 75% seen once. For these receptors, no antigen is known. Sequenced here: CD4+ T cells from PBMCs cultured with HCoV-OC43 spike peptides, sampled before COVID-19 vaccination. These receptors were taken from a human donor who received a COVID-19 vaccine. Each CDR3 is given with its conserved first and last residue. Each record gives: V gene, J gene, clone size, CDR3 protein. The size of a clone is reported for some rows only, either as once, few or many, or as a class for expanded clones.

v_gene: TRBV5-1
j_gene: TRBJ2-2
abundance: -
CDR3aa: CASSLQLAGVGTGELFF

v_gene: TRBV5-1
j_gene: TRBJ2-5
abundance: once
CDR3aa: CASSYLGQGETQYF

v_gene: TRBV24-1
j_gene: TRBJ2-5
abundance: -
CDR3aa: CATSAWGQETQYF

v_gene: TRBV5-1
j_gene: TRBJ2-3
abundance: -
CDR3aa: CASRPGGSTDTQYF

v_gene: TRBV9
j_gene: TRBJ2-3
abundance: -
CDR3aa: CASSVYPTDTQYF

v_gene: TRBV18
j_gene: TRBJ2-1
abundance: -
CDR3aa: CASSPGQGLYNEQFF

v_gene: TRBV20-1
j_gene: TRBJ2-3
abundance: -
CDR3aa: CSASWGALDTQYF

v_gene: TRBV24-1
j_gene: TRBJ2-1
abundance: few
CDR3aa: CATSDWFSYNEQFF

v_gene: TRBV30
j_gene: TRBJ2-5
abundance: -
CDR3aa: CAWRQGLAGVQETQYF

v_gene: TRBV15
j_gene: TRBJ2-3
abundance: -
CDR3aa: CATSARSGDTQYF

v_gene: TRBV3-1/TRBV3-2
j_gene: TRBJ1-2
abundance: -
CDR3aa: CASRPTGTIYGYTF

v_gene: TRBV24-1
j_gene: TRBJ2-5
abundance: -
CDR3aa: CATSVPGQGETQYF